This TCR beta chain came from a study of vaccination and CD4 T cells after COVID-19. Whole-study context: Post-COVID samples were collected a median around 100 days following diagnosis, spanning 35 to 161.

The Oncomine TCR Beta short-read assay was applied to DNA of cultured CD4+ T cells. TCRdb called the PCR reads again in MiXCR, with one record for every CDR3 protein. The sample includes 20,000 to 25,000 distinct CDR3 sequences, more than 30% of them seen just once. Sample time point: late sampling 161 to 241 days after vaccination in a few convalescent patients. Treatment defined: approximately nine-day PBMC culture with coronavirus spike peptide pools or control peptides (ViraFEST assay). In this sample, this clonotype is medium-sized. Its cognate antigen is unknown. The sequence came from a human donor who had recovered from COVID-19. The specimen was CD4+ T cells from blood, cultured in vitro, collected about 7 months after SARS-CoV-2 vaccination.

CDR3 sequence: CASSQGSGEGNEQFF. The CDR3 DNA follows: TGCGCCAGCAGCCAAGGCAGCGGGGAGGGGAATGAGCAGTTCTTC. The genes are TRBV4-3 and TRBJ2-1; 7 nucleotides line up with TRBD2. The CDR3 is made up of 15 amino acids. Looked up from germline, CDR1 is LGHNA and CDR2 is YSLEER. With 1 base clipped from V and 7 bases from J, the junction kept 7 bases outside the gene matches.